The 24 T cell receptor beta chains reported below all come from one sample, sequenced in a study of blood T cell repertoires in COVID-19. Using immunoSEQ multiplex PCR, the repertoire was profiled, and TCRdb retains in-frame clones only, with some absent. The sample records 170,000 or so clones, approximately 80% being singletons. Source material: peripheral blood. These receptors came from a human donor in a cohort sampled during active COVID-19.

The table lists this clone with many counts. The chain has TRBV4-1 and TRBJ2-7, with 11 bases that match TRBD1. The CDR3 runs to 16 residues. CDR1 is MGHRA and CDR2 is YSYEKL in the germline V gene. V gave up 2 bases and J gave up 6 bases; unmatched junction bases: 9. CDR3 amino acids: CASSQTYGDRGGEQYF. CDR3 coding DNA: TGCGCCAGCAGCCAAACCTACGGGGACAGGGGGGGCGAGCAGTACTTC.

This chain links TRBV4-3 with TRBJ2-5; tentative D call: TRBD2 (6 bases). The CDR3 has 15 residues. V lost 4 bases to trimming and J lost 5 bases, with 17 bases between them. Germline V gives CDR1 LGHNA, CDR2 YSLEER. CDR3 bases: TGCGCCAGCAGCCGAGGGGACTCTCGGGAGGAGACCCAGTACTTC. Its translation is CASSRGDSREETQYF.

The rearrangement uses TRBV28 and TRBJ2-7, with D possibly being TRBD2 (5 bases). Germline lookup yields CDR1 MDHEN and CDR2 SYDVKM. The length of the CDR3 is 14 residues. V lost 3 bases, J lost 0 bases, and 9 bases lay in between. The CDR3 sequence is CASSFASSSYEQYF. CDR3 in DNA: TGTGCCAGCAGTTTTGCTAGCAGCTCCTACGAGCAGTACTTC.

The V and J genes are TRBV12-3 or TRBV12-4 and TRBJ1-2, with D perhaps TRBD1 (6 bases). The CDR3 has 11 amino acids. The V gene lost 6 bases and the J gene lost 8 bases, with 10 bases spanning the gap. The CDR3 reads CASSQTGGYTF. The CDR3 DNA sequence: TGTGCCAGCAGCCAAACAGGGGGCTACACCTTC.

The chain employs TRBV20-1 and TRBJ2-5, with D unresolved. The CDR3 covers 12 residues. CDR1 and CDR2 (germline): DFQATT, SNEGSKA (reference sequence). Trimming shortened V by 3 bases and J by 5 bases, and 10 bases separated the two germline ends. The CDR3 nucleotides read TGCAGTGCTAGTCCAGAGAGGGAGACCCAGTACTTC. Translated: CSASPERETQYF.

A single count supports this clone. The J gene is TRBJ1-1, the V gene TRBV4-2; TRBD1 aligns across 10 bases. Germline CDR1 reads LGHNA; CDR2 reads YNFKEQ. This CDR3 comprises 13 residues. The V and J ends lost 1 base and 11 bases, in that order; junction bases with no gene match: 4. CDR3 residues: CASSQGPGQGAFF. DNA of the CDR3: TGTGCCAGCAGCCAAGGGCCGGGACAGGGGGCTTTCTTT.

The chain has TRBV10-2 and TRBJ1-6; D remains ambiguous. Trimming shortened V by 4 bases and J by 5 bases, and 12 bases separated the two germline ends. This CDR3 has 15 amino acids. Germline lookup yields CDR1 WSHSY and CDR2 SAAADI. DNA of the CDR3: TGCGCCAGCAGTGTAGTCAGGAGGGATAATTCACCCCTCCACTTT. Translation gives CASSVVRRDNSPLHF.

J is TRBJ2-7 and V is TRBV7-2, with 8 bases matching TRBD2. Per the germline V gene, CDR1 is SGHTA and CDR2 is FQGNSA. The CDR3 consists of 14 residues. The ends lost 4 bases at V and 5 bases at J; junction bases unmatched: 7. Here the CDR3 DNA reads TGTGCCAGCAGCTCCCCGGGACTAGTCCACGAGCAGTACTTC. Protein product: CASSSPGLVHEQYF.

V gene TRBV28 combines with J gene TRBJ2-7; D may be TRBD1 (6 bases). Germline loops: CDR1 MDHEN, CDR2 SYDVKM. The CDR3 consists of 13 residues. V was cut by 7 bases and J by 1 base, with 11 bases left in between. CDR3 in amino acids: CASKGHASYEQYF. The CDR3 DNA sequence: TGTGCCAGCAAGGGACACGCATCCTACGAGCAGTACTTC.

V gene TRBV14 combines with J gene TRBJ2-7; possible D gene TRBD2, 7 bases. Per germline, CDR1 SGHDN and CDR2 FVKESK. The germline V and J ends were trimmed by 7 bases and 6 bases, with 16 bases remaining between them. The CDR3 is 13 residues long. The CDR3 DNA is TGTGCCAGCAAGCCTGGGGGGGCTGGCGAGCAGTACTTC. This translates into CASKPGGAGEQYF.

DNA of the CDR3: TGCGCCAGCAGCATTGGACAGGGGACTGAGACCCAGTACTTC. Translated, it gives CASSIGQGTETQYF. J is TRBJ2-5 and V is TRBV5-1; 9 positions agree with TRBD1. Germline CDR1 is SGHRS and CDR2 is YFSETQ. Germline trimming cut 4 bases from V and 5 bases from J; bases unmatched to any gene: 6. The CDR3 consists of 14 residues.

The rearrangement links TRBV5-1 to TRBJ2-3; possibly TRBD1 for D (5 bases). CDR3 length: 15 residues. Germline CDR1 is SGHRS and CDR2 is YFSETQ. The ends were cut back, 1 base at V and 6 bases at J, with 15 bases in the middle. CDR3 nucleotide sequence: TGCGCCAGCAGCTTGTTTACCCAGGGTGGGGATACGCAGTATTTT. Residues: CASSLFTQGGDTQYF.

J is TRBJ2-3 and V is TRBV5-6, with D hard to call. This CDR3 comprises 15 residues. Per germline, CDR1 SGHDT and CDR2 YYEEEE. The V and J ends lost 3 bases and 1 base respectively, with 12 bases between them. This chain's CDR3 is CASSSSRIGTDTQYF. For the CDR3, the DNA is TGTGCCAGCAGCTCCTCCAGGATAGGCACAGATACGCAGTATTTT.

The chain recombines TRBV6-1 with TRBJ2-4, with TRBD2 matching over 11 bases. The CDR3 totals 17 residues. The trim removed 4 bases at V and 3 bases at J, leaving 8 bases unmatched. Looked up from germline, CDR1 is MNHNS and CDR2 is SASEGT. This chain's CDR3 is CASSGRSGGADKNIQYF. Here the CDR3 DNA reads TGTGCCAGCAGTGGGCGTAGCGGGGGGGCCGACAAAAACATTCAGTACTTC.

The J gene is TRBJ1-2, the V gene TRBV19; 8 positions agree with TRBD1. Germline assignment: CDR1 LNHDA and CDR2 SQIVND (reference sequence). The CDR3 has 13 residues. Trimming cost V 6 bases and J 6 bases; bases outside gene matches: 6. The CDR3 is CASSPNRGDGYTF. The CDR3 DNA reads as TGTGCCAGTAGCCCCAACAGGGGGGATGGCTACACCTTC.

The rearrangement links TRBV28 to TRBJ1-5; tentative D call: TRBD1 (5 bases). CDR3 size: 14 residues. V dropped 3 bases and J dropped 6 bases, with 12 bases sitting between them. Germline lookup yields CDR1 MDHEN and CDR2 SYDVKM. CDR3 loop: CASSFYRIVQPQHF. Written as DNA, the CDR3 is TGTGCCAGCAGTTTTTACAGGATCGTTCAGCCCCAGCATTTT.

The chain is built from TRBV5-4 and TRBJ2-7, with TRBD2 identical over 8 bases. The V gene's germline CDR1 is SGHNT and CDR2 YYREEE (reference sequence). V trimming: 5 bases; J trimming: 7 bases; junction bases outside the gene matches: 14. The CDR3 has 15 residues. The CDR3 DNA reads as TGTGCCAGCAGTGTGGACGGACTAGCAGGCGAAGAGCAGTACTTC. It yields the protein CASSVDGLAGEEQYF. Together with reference TRBV5-4 and TRBJ2-7, the CDR3 gives the full variable domain: ETGVTQSPTHLIKTRGQQVTLRCSSQSGHNTVSWYQQALGQGPQFIFQYYREEENGRGNFPPRFSGLQFPNYSSELNVNALELDDSALYLCASSVDGLAGEEQYFGPGTRLTVT.

The V and J genes are TRBV7-2 and TRBJ2-3, with 7 bases matching TRBD1. Looked up from germline, CDR1 is SGHTA and CDR2 is FQGNSA. V gave up 5 bases and J gave up 4 bases; unmatched junction bases: 3. The CDR3 runs 13 residues. CDR3 sequence reads: CASSLQGADTQYF. The CDR3 DNA sequence: TGTGCCAGCAGCCTTCAGGGGGCAGATACGCAGTATTTT.

This clone showed up just once. This sequence joins TRBV6-5 and TRBJ2-5, with TRBD1 matching 8 bases. Germline V lookup: CDR1 MNHEY, CDR2 SVGAGI. The trim removed 5 bases at V and 1 base at J, leaving 3 bases unmatched. CDR3 length: 14 amino acids. CDR3 amino acids: CASSKTGVQETQYF. In nucleotides, the CDR3 is TGTGCCAGCAGTAAGACAGGGGTCCAAGAGACCCAGTACTTC.

This rearrangement joins TRBV19 to TRBJ2-5, with a weak D call TRBD1 (5 bases). Trimming took 9 bases from V and 4 from J, leaving 12 bases between them. There are 12 residues in the CDR3. The germline V gene encodes CDR1 LNHDA and CDR2 SQIVND (reference sequence). Here the CDR3 reads CASNDRTETQYF. The CDR3 region has the DNA TGTGCCAGCAATGACAGAACAGAGACCCAGTACTTC.

The genes are TRBV5-1 and TRBJ1-1; D not certain. Germline V gene sequence: CDR1 SGHRS, CDR2 YFSETQ. The CDR3 is made up of 15 amino acids. Trimming removed 0 bases at V and 0 bases at J, with 9 bases between. Here the CDR3 DNA reads TGCGCCAGCAGCTTGGGTCGCAGTTTGAACACTGAAGCTTTCTTT. Encoded protein: CASSLGRSLNTEAFF.

The CDR3 DNA reads TGTGCCAGCAGTCCCAAAACGGGAGGATACGAGCAGTACTTC. Residues: CASSPKTGGYEQYF. The V and J genes are TRBV27 and TRBJ2-7, with TRBD2 matching 7 bases. From germline, CDR1 is MNHEY and CDR2 SMNVEV (reference sequence). The V and J ends lost 5 bases and 4 bases, in that order; junction bases with no gene match: 8. This CDR3 comprises 14 residues.

The CDR3 nucleotides are TGTGCCACCAGTGAGGTCCAGGGCGGCGAGCAGTACTTC. Translating gives CATSEVQGGEQYF. V usage is TRBV24-1 and J usage is TRBJ2-7; tentatively, D is TRBD1 (5 bases). Trimming cost V 4 bases and J 6 bases, with 12 bases left between them. CDR1 is KGHDR, CDR2 SFDVKD, per germline. This CDR3 region has 13 residues.

This chain joins TRBV6-6 and TRBJ1-5; the match to TRBD1 covers 7 bases. J gave up 7 bases and V 6 bases, and 15 bases lay outside the gene matches. The CDR3 runs to 16 residues. Germline CDR1 MNHNY, CDR2 SVGAGI (reference sequence). This CDR3 reads CASSLTGPTFKQPQHF. The CDR3 bases are TGTGCCAGCAGCTTGACAGGGCCCACCTTCAAACAGCCCCAGCATTTT.